The 9 T cell receptor beta chains below all came from one sample that was sequenced in a study of Ad26.COV2.S vaccination and SARS-CoV-2 variants. The table came from immunoSEQ multiplex PCR; TCRdb's copy has only in-frame clones and leaves some out. The data contain about half a million clones, approximately 90% of them singletons. Treatment described: 19 received Ad26.COV2.S at low or high dose, single or two shots; 5 received placebo; per-sample allocation not given. Samples were taken on day 63 after the first vaccine or placebo injection. This sample comprised peripheral blood, obtained in a trial of Ad26.COV2.S vaccine versus placebo. Source of these receptors: a person aged 18-60 years who received the Ad26.COV2.S COVID-19 vaccine or a placebo.

The V and J genes are TRBV3-1 (or the pseudogene TRBV3-2) and TRBJ1-6; no reliable D call. V lost 1 base, J lost 10 bases, and 8 bases lay in between. CDR1 and CDR2 (germline): LGHDT, YNNKEL (reference sequence). The CDR3 runs 13 residues. CDR3 in DNA: TGTGCCAGCAGCCAAGTAGGCCGCTCACCCCTCCACTTT. Translation gives CASSQVGRSPLHF.

V gene TRBV7-9 combines with J gene TRBJ1-2; 10 nucleotides align to TRBD1. Germline V lookup: CDR1 SEHNR, CDR2 FQNEAQ (reference sequence). The V and J ends lost 5 bases and 6 bases, in that order; junction bases with no gene match: 9. The CDR3 is made up of 15 amino acids. Written as DNA, the CDR3 is TGTGCCAGCAGCCCTACGGACAGGGGGATTAATGGCTACACCTTC. Protein sequence: CASSPTDRGINGYTF. Combining the CDR3 with reference TRBV7-9 and TRBJ1-2 gives the whole variable domain DTGVSQNPRHKITKRGQNVTFRCDPISEHNRLYWYRQTLGQGPEFLTYFQNEAQLEKSRLLSDRFSAERPKGSFSTLEIQRTEQGDSAMYLCASSPTDRGINGYTFGSGTRLTVV.

The chain uses TRBV28 and TRBJ2-7; 8 bases are shared with TRBD1. Germline CDR1 and CDR2: MDHEN and SYDVKM. The CDR3 has 16 residues. V dropped 7 bases and J dropped 3; count of bases not matched to a gene: 14. CDR3 loop: CASTPSPGQVNYEQYF. In nucleotides, the CDR3 is TGTGCCAGCACCCCTTCCCCGGGACAGGTAAACTACGAGCAGTACTTC.

The rearrangement uses TRBV6-5 and TRBJ2-7, with D hard to call. Germline values: CDR1 MNHEY, CDR2 SVGAGI. V was pared by 3 bases and J by 2 bases, with 8 bases between. The CDR3 runs 13 residues. Here the CDR3 DNA reads TGTGCCAGCAGTTATGGCCCAACCTACGAGCAGTACTTC. Its protein is CASSYGPTYEQYF.

This chain connects TRBV2 to TRBJ2-7, with unresolved D. V lost 5 bases and J lost 9, with 14 bases in between. CDR3 size: 12 residues. The germline V gene encodes CDR1 SNHLY and CDR2 FYNNEI. The DNA for the CDR3 is TGTGCCAGCAGTCCCGACGGCCGACGGCAGTACTTC. Residues: CASSPDGRRQYF.

Regarding this clone: Other nucleotide sequences from this sample produce the same CDR3. The chain recombines TRBV12-3 or TRBV12-4 with TRBJ2-3; 8 bases line up with TRBD1. CDR3 length equals 13 residues. After removal of 5 bases from V and 3 bases from J, the junction contained 1 base not matched to a gene. The CDR3 DNA is TGTGCCAGCAGTCGGACAGGGACAGATACGCAGTATTTT. Translating gives CASSRTGTDTQYF.

V and J are TRBV24-1 and TRBJ2-3; 13 bases are shared with TRBD2. Germline V CDR1 and CDR2: KGHDR, SFDVKD. V was pared by 3 bases and J by 4 bases, with 3 bases of the junction left unmatched. The CDR3 extends over 16 amino acids. The CDR3 bases are TGTGCCACCAGTGATGGAGGACTAGCGGGAGCAGATACGCAGTATTTT. This encodes CATSDGGLAGADTQYF.

The CDR3 loop reads CASSRPGTGVNTEAFF. The CDR3 region has the DNA TGTGCCAGCAGCAGACCCGGGACAGGGGTAAACACTGAAGCTTTCTTT. The J gene is TRBJ1-1, the V gene TRBV27, with 10 bases that match TRBD1. V shed 6 bases, J shed 2 bases, and the junction held 9 bases outside the gene matches. The CDR3 is 16 amino acids. Germline CDR1 reads MNHEY; CDR2 reads SMNVEV (reference sequence).

The chain links TRBV6-6 to TRBJ1-5, with D uncertain. CDR3 size: 14 residues. The V gene's germline CDR1 is MNHNY and CDR2 SVGAGI (reference sequence). The V end lost 6 bases, the J end lost 5 bases, and 14 bases lay between the germline ends. The CDR3 DNA sequence: TGTGCCAGCAGCCCCATGGCTCTTGATCAGCCCCAGCATTTT. Protein product: CASSPMALDQPQHF.